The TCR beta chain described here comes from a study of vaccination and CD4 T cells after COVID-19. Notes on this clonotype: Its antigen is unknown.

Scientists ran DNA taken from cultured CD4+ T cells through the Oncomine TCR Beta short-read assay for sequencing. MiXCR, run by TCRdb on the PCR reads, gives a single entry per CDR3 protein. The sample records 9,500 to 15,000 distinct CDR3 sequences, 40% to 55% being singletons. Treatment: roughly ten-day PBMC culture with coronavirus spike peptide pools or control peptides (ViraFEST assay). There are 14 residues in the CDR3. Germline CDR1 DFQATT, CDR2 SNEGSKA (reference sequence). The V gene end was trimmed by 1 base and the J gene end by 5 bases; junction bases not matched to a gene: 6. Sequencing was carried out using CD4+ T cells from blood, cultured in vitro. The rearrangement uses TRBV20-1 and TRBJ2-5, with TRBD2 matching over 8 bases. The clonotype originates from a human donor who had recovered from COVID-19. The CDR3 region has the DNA TGCAGTGCTAGAGGGCCGGGAGGGGATGAGACCCAGTACTTC. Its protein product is CSARGPGGDETQYF.